A single sample is the source of the 6 T cell receptor beta chains below, sequenced in a study of PD-L1 blockade in urothelial cancer. The protocol was immunoSEQ multiplex PCR, while the TCRdb copy is restricted to in-frame clones and leaves out a portion. Seen here are 80,000 to 90,000 clones, roughly 84% observed once, and the top ten hold 14%. Time point meaning: pretreatment peripheral blood. Sequences were derived from PBMCs, sampled around atezolizumab (anti-PD-L1) treatment. These receptor sequences come from a man in his fifties or sixties with urothelial cancer.

The genes are TRBV6-1 and TRBJ2-3, with 7 bases identical to TRBD1. The CDR3 is 15 residues long. After removal of 6 bases from V and 3 bases from J, the junction contained 9 bases not matched to a gene. The germline CDR1 and CDR2 sequences are MNHNS and SASEGT. CDR3 residues: CASRMGQLRTDTQYF. The CDR3 DNA reads as TGTGCCAGCAGGATGGGACAGCTAAGAACAGATACGCAGTATTTT.

The chain has TRBV11-2 and TRBJ2-7; 7 nucleotides align to TRBD1. Germline V gives CDR1 SGHAT, CDR2 FQNNGV. Trimming at V came to 4 bases and at J to 0 bases, leaving 3 bases not matched to a gene. This CDR3 is 14 amino acids long. The CDR3 is CASSSNRGSYEQYF. CDR3 in DNA: TGTGCCAGCAGCTCCAACAGGGGCTCCTACGAGCAGTACTTC.

The rearrangement links TRBV7-9 to TRBJ1-2, with 10 bases aligning to TRBD1. V was clipped by 2 bases and J by 2 bases; unmatched bases: 8. This CDR3 contains 17 residues. CDR1 is SEHNR, CDR2 FQNEAQ, per germline (reference sequence). CDR3 region: CASSLLTGTGANYGYTF. The CDR3 region has the DNA TGTGCCAGCAGCTTATTAACCGGGACAGGGGCGAACTATGGCTACACCTTC.

V is TRBV5-6 and J is TRBJ2-7, with 7 bases identical to TRBD1. The CDR3 length is 14 residues. The germline gives CDR1 SGHDT, CDR2 YYEEEE. The V segment lost 4 bases and the J segment 2 bases; nucleotides outside the gene matches: 6. The CDR3 reads CASSRDSRTYEQYF. The CDR3 DNA is TGTGCCAGCAGCCGGGACAGCCGAACCTACGAGCAGTACTTC.

The chain joins TRBV9 to TRBJ2-7; no clear D. Germline CDR1 reads SGDLS; CDR2 reads YYNGEE. CDR3 length equals 16 residues. Deletions cut 4 bases from V and 0 bases from J, with 17 bases between. In DNA, the CDR3 is TGTGCCAGCAGCCCCCGAGCGAAGGATAGCTCCTACGAGCAGTACTTC. This translates into CASSPRAKDSSYEQYF.

The chain uses TRBV5-1 and TRBJ2-7; 8 bases match TRBD2. Germline V gene lookup returns CDR1 SGHRS and CDR2 YFSETQ. The trim removed 6 bases at V and 5 bases at J, leaving 10 bases unmatched. CDR3 length: 14 amino acids. The CDR3 protein is CASMYGAGVNEQYF. The DNA of the CDR3 is TGCGCCAGCATGTACGGAGCGGGAGTAAACGAGCAGTACTTC.